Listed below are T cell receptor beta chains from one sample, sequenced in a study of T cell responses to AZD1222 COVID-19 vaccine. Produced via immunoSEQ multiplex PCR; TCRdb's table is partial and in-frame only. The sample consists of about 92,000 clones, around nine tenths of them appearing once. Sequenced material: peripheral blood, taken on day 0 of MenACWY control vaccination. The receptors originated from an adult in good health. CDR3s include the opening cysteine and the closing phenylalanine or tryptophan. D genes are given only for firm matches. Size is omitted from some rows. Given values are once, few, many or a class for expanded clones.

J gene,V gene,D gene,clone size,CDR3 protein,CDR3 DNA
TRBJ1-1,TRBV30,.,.,CAWSAGRWEAFF,TGTGCCTGGAGCGCGGGACGGTGGGAAGCTTTCTTT
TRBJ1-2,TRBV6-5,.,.,CASSRDINYGYTF,TGTGCCAGCAGCCGGGACATTAACTATGGCTACACCTTC
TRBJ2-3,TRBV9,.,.,CASSVEGGSTDTQYF,TGTGCCAGCAGCGTAGAAGGGGGGAGCACAGATACGCAGTATTTT
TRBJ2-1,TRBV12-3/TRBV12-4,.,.,CATRTLSNEQFF,TGTGCCACCAGGACTCTATCCAATGAGCAGTTCTTC
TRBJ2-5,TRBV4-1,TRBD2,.,CASSQGLAYQETQYF,TGCGCCAGCAGCCAAGGACTAGCCTACCAAGAGACCCAGTACTTC
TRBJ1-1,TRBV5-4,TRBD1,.,CASSLPLETGMNTEAFF,TGTGCCAGCAGCTTGCCCCTAGAGACAGGGATGAACACTGAAGCTTTCTTT
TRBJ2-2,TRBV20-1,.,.,CSASNAGITGELFF,TGCAGTGCTAGTAATGCAGGGATCACCGGGGAGCTGTTTTTT
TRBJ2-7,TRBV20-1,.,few,CSASPGGGYEQYF,TGCAGTGCTAGTCCGGGGGGCGGCTACGAGCAGTACTTC
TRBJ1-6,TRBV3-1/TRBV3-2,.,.,CASSPRGSNSPLHF,TGTGCCAGCAGCCCTCGGGGCAGCAATTCACCCCTCCACTTT
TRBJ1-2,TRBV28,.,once,CASSFNNNYGYTF,TGTGCCAGCAGTTTTAACAATAACTATGGCTACACCTTC
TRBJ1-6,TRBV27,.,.,CASNVQGPNSPLHF,TGTGCCAGCAATGTACAGGGACCCAATTCACCCCTCCACTTT
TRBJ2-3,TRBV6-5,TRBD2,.,CASDRGVRDTQYF,TGTGCCAGTGACCGGGGGGTACGGGATACGCAGTATTTT
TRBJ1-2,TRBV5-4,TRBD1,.,CASSLNRGHRYGYTF,TGTGCCAGCAGCTTGAACAGGGGGCATCGCTATGGCTACACCTTC
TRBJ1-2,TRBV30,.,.,CAEEGYYGYTF,TGTGCCGAGGAGGGATACTATGGCTACACCTTC
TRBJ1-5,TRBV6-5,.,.,CASLRGSDSNQPQHF,TGTGCCAGCCTACGGGGTTCCGATAGCAATCAGCCCCAGCATTTT
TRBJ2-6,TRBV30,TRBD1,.,CAWRRTGAGANVLTF,TGTGCCTGGAGGCGAACAGGGGCAGGGGCCAACGTCCTGACTTTC
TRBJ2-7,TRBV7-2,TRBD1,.,CASSQDRGEQYF,TGTGCCAGCAGCCAGGACAGGGGAGAGCAGTACTTC
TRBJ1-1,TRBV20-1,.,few,CSASKGSRKTEAFF,TGCAGTGCTAGTAAGGGCTCCCGAAAGACTGAAGCTTTCTTT
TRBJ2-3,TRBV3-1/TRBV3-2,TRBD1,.,CASSHADRGRTDTQYF,TGTGCCAGCAGCCATGCGGACAGGGGGCGGACAGATACGCAGTATTTT
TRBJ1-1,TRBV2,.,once,CASRAGGLNTEAFF,TGTGCCAGCAGGGCAGGCGGTTTGAACACTGAAGCTTTCTTT
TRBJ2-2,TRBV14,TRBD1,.,CASRQQGTGELFF,TGTGCCAGCAGGCAACAGGGGACCGGGGAGCTGTTTTTT
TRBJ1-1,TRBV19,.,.,CASSQGQQAFF,TGTGCCAGTAGTCAAGGACAGCAAGCTTTCTTT
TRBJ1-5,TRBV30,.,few,CAWSKGSHQPQHF,TGTGCCTGGAGTAAGGGGAGCCATCAGCCCCAGCATTTT
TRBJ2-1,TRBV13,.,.,CASSLVTLDYNEQFF,TGTGCCAGCAGCTTAGTGACCCTAGACTACAATGAGCAGTTCTTC
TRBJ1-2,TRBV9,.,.,CASSHEQGLGLGYTF,TGTGCCAGCAGCCACGAGCAGGGACTCGGCCTTGGCTACACCTTC
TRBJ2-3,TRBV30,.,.,CAWSAGSTDTQYF,TGTGCCTGGAGTGCGGGGAGCACAGATACGCAGTATTTT
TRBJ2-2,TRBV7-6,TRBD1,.,CASSLVGQGANTGELFF,TGTGCCAGCAGCTTAGTAGGACAGGGGGCGAACACCGGGGAGCTGTTTTTT
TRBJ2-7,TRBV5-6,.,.,CASSPSTGNRYEQYF,TGTGCCAGCAGCCCCTCCACAGGGAATCGCTACGAGCAGTACTTC
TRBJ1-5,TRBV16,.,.,CASSQLRDQPQHF,TGTGCCAGCAGCCAATTGCGGGATCAGCCCCAGCATTTT
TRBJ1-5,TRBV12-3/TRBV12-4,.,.,CASSRTDNQPQHF,TGTGCCAGCAGTCGGACAGACAATCAGCCCCAGCATTTT
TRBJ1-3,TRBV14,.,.,CASSLRDNIGNTIYF,TGTGCCAGCAGCCTCCGGGACAATATTGGAAACACCATATATTTT
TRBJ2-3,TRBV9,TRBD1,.,CASSARQGAADTQYF,TGTGCCAGCAGCGCCCGACAGGGGGCTGCAGATACGCAGTATTTT
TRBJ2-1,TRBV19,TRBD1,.,CASNGQGASYNEQFF,TGTGCCAGCAACGGACAGGGGGCGTCCTACAATGAGCAGTTCTTC
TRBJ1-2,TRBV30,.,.,CAWSVTRANYGYTF,TGTGCCTGGAGTGTTACCCGAGCTAACTATGGCTACACCTTC
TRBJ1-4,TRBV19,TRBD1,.,CASSSDRATNEKLFF,TGTGCCAGTAGTTCGGACAGGGCAACTAATGAAAAACTGTTTTTT
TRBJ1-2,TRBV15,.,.,CATSRDLLTGRLDGYTF,TGTGCCACCAGCAGAGATTTGCTTACAGGGCGTCTCGATGGCTACACCTTC
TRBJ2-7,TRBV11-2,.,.,CASSFRVPISYEQYF,TGTGCCAGCAGCTTCCGGGTTCCCATCTCCTACGAGCAGTACTTC
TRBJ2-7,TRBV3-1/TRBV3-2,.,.,CASSLYLDSLSSYEQYF,TGTGCCAGCAGCTTATATTTGGACAGCCTGAGCTCCTACGAGCAGTACTTC
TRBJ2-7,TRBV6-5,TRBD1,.,CASSRDRAYEQYF,TGTGCCAGTAGCCGGGACAGGGCTTACGAGCAGTACTTC
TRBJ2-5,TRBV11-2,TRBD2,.,CASSGRLAGVETQYF,TGTGCCAGCAGCGGGAGACTAGCGGGGGTAGAGACCCAGTACTTC
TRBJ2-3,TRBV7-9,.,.,CASSLDGGTNTDTQYF,TGTGCCAGCAGCTTAGACGGCGGGACCAACACAGATACGCAGTATTTT
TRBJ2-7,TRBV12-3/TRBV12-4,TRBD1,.,CATRGQGMYEQYF,TGTGCGACCAGGGGGCAGGGGATGTACGAGCAGTACTTC
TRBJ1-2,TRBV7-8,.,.,CASSETGTYYGYTF,TGTGCCAGCAGTGAAACGGGGACCTACTATGGCTACACCTTC
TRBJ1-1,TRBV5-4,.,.,CASSPLSGVTEAFF,TGTGCCAGCAGCCCCCTATCCGGGGTGACTGAAGCTTTCTTT
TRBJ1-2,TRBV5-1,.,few,CASSLGTVICF,TGCGCCAGCAGCTTGGGGACGGTTATCTGCTTC
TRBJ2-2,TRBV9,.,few,CASSVAGGWNTGELFF,TGTGCCAGCAGCGTAGCTGGCGGTTGGAACACCGGGGAGCTGTTTTTT
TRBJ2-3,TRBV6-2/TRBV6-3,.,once,CASSHNTDTQYF,TGTGCCAGCAGCCATAACACAGATACGCAGTATTTT
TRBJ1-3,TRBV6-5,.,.,CASSYSSVPGNTIYF,TGTGCCAGCAGTTACTCGAGTGTGCCCGGAAACACCATATATTTT
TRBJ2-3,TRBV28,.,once,CASSEVWGTADTQYF,TGTGCCAGCAGCGAAGTTTGGGGGACGGCCGATACGCAGTATTTT
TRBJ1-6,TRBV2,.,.,CASGVRVFSSPLHF,TGTGCCAGCGGGGTGAGGGTGTTCAGTTCACCCCTCCACTTT